These 24 T cell receptor beta chains were all obtained from the same sample, sequenced in a study of identical twins. One entry per CDR3 protein results from TCRdb running MiXCR on the 5' RACE reads. Among under 300,000 distinct CDR3 sequences listed, 6.5% to 9.5% were seen once. These same data were also listed under a study on yellow fever vaccine responses in identical twins.

Sequenced: CD8+ T cells sorted from blood. These receptors originate from a woman under 30 in good health.

This clonotype has a count of ten or more. The chain joins TRBV6-2 or TRBV6-3 to TRBJ2-1; perhaps TRBD2 as D (6 bases). Germline values: CDR1 MNHEY, CDR2 SVGEGT. Between the trimmed V and J ends, which lost 4 bases and 4 bases, there was a span of 8 bases. The CDR3 spans 13 residues. CDR3 in amino acids: CASSLAEYNEQFF. The CDR3 nucleotides read TGTGCCAGCAGTTTAGCGGAGTACAATGAGCAGTTCTTC.

The rearrangement links TRBV7-9 to TRBJ2-2, with 7 bases aligning to TRBD2. J gave up 0 bases and V 1 base, and 2 bases lay outside the gene matches. The CDR3 runs to 16 residues. From germline, CDR1 is SEHNR and CDR2 FQNEAQ (reference sequence). The CDR3 here is CASSLVGLANTGELFF. CDR3 nucleotide sequence: TGTGCCAGCAGCTTAGTTGGACTAGCGAACACCGGGGAGCTGTTTTTT.

This clonotype was recorded at least ten times. V usage is TRBV7-9 and J usage is TRBJ2-7, with unresolved D. Looked up from germline, CDR1 is SEHNR and CDR2 is FQNEAQ (reference sequence). Trimming cost V 5 bases and J 5 bases, with 13 bases left between them. This CDR3 is built from 13 residues. The DNA for the CDR3 is TGTGCCAGCAGCCCGAAGGCTGCAGACGAGCAGTACTTC. It translates to CASSPKAADEQYF.

The sample holds a few counts of this clonotype. The chain combines TRBV7-9 with TRBJ2-5, with TRBD1 as a possible D gene (6 bases). V was trimmed by 2 bases and J by 5 bases, leaving 15 bases between them. The V gene's germline CDR1 is SEHNR and CDR2 FQNEAQ (reference sequence). This CDR3 region has 15 residues. This CDR3 is CASSLKGGGFETQYF. CDR3 nucleotides: TGTGCCAGCAGCTTAAAAGGGGGTGGTTTTGAGACCCAGTACTTC.

In its sample, this clonotype was seen many times. The V call is TRBV27, the J call TRBJ2-5; D might be TRBD2 (7 bases). V was clipped by 2 bases and J by 5 bases, with 12 bases between them. The CDR3 has 14 residues. Germline CDR1 is MNHEY and CDR2 is SMNVEV (reference sequence). The CDR3 DNA reads TGTGCCAGCAGTTTACGGGGGGCTGAGGAGACCCAGTACTTC. Its protein is CASSLRGAEETQYF.

The chain joins TRBV6-5 to TRBJ2-5; 13 bases align to TRBD2. The V gene end was trimmed by 0 bases and the J gene end by 5 bases; junction bases not matched to a gene: 6. Germline lookup yields CDR1 MNHEY and CDR2 SVGAGI. The CDR3 loop spans 17 amino acids. CDR3 region: CASSYSGLAGVRETQYF. CDR3 in DNA: TGTGCCAGCAGTTACTCTGGACTAGCGGGAGTCCGGGAGACCCAGTACTTC.

The chain carries TRBV7-6 and TRBJ2-7; D remains ambiguous. Deletions cut 8 bases from V and 1 base from J, with 15 bases between. Germline CDR1 reads SGHVS; CDR2 reads FNYEAQ. This CDR3 has 14 amino acids. This chain's CDR3 is CASQDDKASYEQYF. Written as DNA, the CDR3 is TGTGCCAGCCAAGACGACAAGGCTTCCTACGAGCAGTACTTC.

The chain couples TRBV29-1 to TRBJ2-1, with TRBD2 as a possible D gene (6 bases). The V end was cut by 3 bases, the J end by 2 bases, with 11 bases between. Germline CDR1 reads SQVTM; CDR2 reads ANQGSEA. CDR3 length: 14 residues. The CDR3 DNA follows: TGCAGCGTTGAGGGGACTGGGACCTACAATGAGCAGTTCTTC. Translated, it gives CSVEGTGTYNEQFF.

This clonotype has a count of ten or more. The gene calls are TRBV12-3 or TRBV12-4 and TRBJ1-3; D remains unclear. This CDR3 contains 12 residues. V was pared by 6 bases and J by 5 bases, with 8 bases between. The CDR3 DNA reads TGTGCCAGCAGCTCGCCTAGAAACACCATATATTTT. Translated, it gives CASSSPRNTIYF.

The chain recombines TRBV15 with TRBJ2-7; a possible D gene is TRBD1 (5 bases). Germline V gene lookup returns CDR1 LNHNV and CDR2 YYDKDF (reference sequence). The CDR3 covers 14 residues. V was shortened by 8 bases and J by 1 base, with 15 bases between the two germline ends. The CDR3 protein is CATSDRALSYEQYF. The CDR3 DNA sequence: TGTGCCACCTCAGACAGAGCCCTTTCCTACGAGCAGTACTTC.

This chain links TRBV7-9 with TRBJ2-7; D possibly corresponds to TRBD2 (5 bases). Per the germline V gene, CDR1 is SEHNR and CDR2 is FQNEAQ (reference sequence). Trimming left V 1 base short and J 5 bases short, with 15 bases between. This CDR3 spans 15 amino acids. The DNA for the CDR3 is TGTGCCAGCAGCTTAGTAATGGGAGCGCCGAACGAGCAGTACTTC. Amino acid sequence: CASSLVMGAPNEQYF.

This clonotype appeared many times. The V gene is TRBV6-4, the J gene TRBJ2-1; 9 nucleotides match TRBD1. Germline V CDR1 and CDR2: MRHNA, SNTAGT. The CDR3 covers 16 residues. J lost 5 bases, V lost 4 bases, and 9 bases had no gene match. CDR3 amino acids: CASSGSTGGGHNEQFF. DNA of the CDR3: TGTGCCAGCAGTGGATCGACAGGGGGAGGTCACAATGAGCAGTTCTTC.

This clonotype was detected ten times or more. CDR3 sequence: CASSQGQGIHEQYF. CDR3 sequence (DNA): TGCGCCAGCAGCCAGGGACAGGGGATACACGAGCAGTACTTC. The chain uses TRBV4-1 and TRBJ2-7; TRBD1 agrees at 10 bases. Germline values: CDR1 MGHRA, CDR2 YSYEKL. J was trimmed by 5 bases and V by 3 bases; bases with no gene match: 4. CDR3 length: 14 residues.

The chain is built from TRBV7-8 and TRBJ2-7, with D tentatively TRBD2 (5 bases). CDR3 length equals 16 residues. The germline V and J ends were trimmed by 5 bases and 3 bases, with 20 bases remaining between them. Germline loops: CDR1 SGHVS, CDR2 FQNEAQ. The CDR3 loop reads CASSPLTGNLGYEQYF. CDR3 sequence (DNA): TGTGCCAGCAGCCCACTAACCGGGAACCTGGGCTACGAGCAGTACTTC. The full variable domain, its missing parts supplied by reference TRBV7-8 and TRBJ2-7, is GAGVSQSPRYKVAKRGQDVALRCDPISGHVSLFWYQQALGQGPEFLTYFQNEAQLDKSGLPSDRFFAERPEGSVSTLKIQRTQQEDSAVYLCASSPLTGNLGYEQYFGPGTRLTVT.

Ten or more counts support this clonotype. The chain employs TRBV4-3 and TRBJ2-7; D perhaps matches TRBD2 (6 bases). Between the trimmed V and J ends, which lost 0 bases and 2 bases, there was a span of 14 bases. Germline-derived CDR1 and CDR2 are LGHNA and YSLEER. The CDR3 sequence is 16 residues long. The CDR3 DNA sequence: TGCGCCAGCAGCCAAGATAGGGGACTGGCAGCCTACGAGCAGTACTTC. Translated, it gives CASSQDRGLAAYEQYF.

The DNA for the CDR3 is TGCAGCGTTGCCCCGGGCGGGGAGATCAATGAGCAGTTCTTC. Encoded protein: CSVAPGGEINEQFF. This chain links TRBV29-1 with TRBJ2-1; weak D call: TRBD2 (6 bases). CDR1 is SQVTM, CDR2 ANQGSEA, per germline. The CDR3 spans 14 residues. The V gene lost 4 bases and the J gene lost 6 bases, with 16 bases spanning the gap.

This clonotype has a count of ten or more. The genes are TRBV27 and TRBJ2-7; 7 bases align to TRBD1. V shed 6 bases and J 4 bases; nucleotides not matched to a gene: 6. CDR1 is MNHEY, CDR2 SMNVEV, per germline (reference sequence). The length of the CDR3 is 13 residues. CDR3 residues: CASRTGVGYEQYF. The CDR3 DNA follows: TGTGCCAGCAGAACAGGGGTCGGGTACGAGCAGTACTTC.

This clonotype was counted at least ten times. J is TRBJ2-7 and V is TRBV5-1; 10 positions match TRBD1. V lost 4 bases, J lost 5 bases, and 6 bases stayed unmatched. The germline V gene has CDR1 SGHRS and CDR2 YFSETQ. This CDR3 region has 14 residues. The CDR3 DNA follows: TGCGCCAGCAGCCCGTGGACAGGGGGACACGAGCAGTACTTC. It codes for CASSPWTGGHEQYF.

This clonotype has a handful of counts. This chain links TRBV7-6 with TRBJ2-7; D unresolved. CDR3 length equals 13 residues. Looked up from germline, CDR1 is SGHVS and CDR2 is FNYEAQ. V gave up 5 bases and J gave up 4 bases, with 12 bases separating them. The CDR3 loop is CASSPPLRYEQYF. For the CDR3, the DNA is TGTGCCAGCAGCCCCCCTCTTCGTTACGAGCAGTACTTC.

This clonotype was recorded a few times. The chain combines TRBV20-1 with TRBJ2-1; D uncertain. The CDR3 has 17 amino acids. V was shortened by 0 bases and J by 6 bases, with 21 bases between the two germline ends. The germline V gene encodes CDR1 DFQATT and CDR2 SNEGSKA (reference sequence). CDR3 sequence reads: CSARDTDVAPIGNEQFF. The CDR3 DNA reads TGCAGTGCTAGAGATACCGACGTAGCCCCGATTGGCAATGAGCAGTTCTTC.

This clonotype was observed many times. The rearrangement joins TRBV20-1 to TRBJ2-7; no firm D call. Germline CDR1 reads DFQATT; CDR2 reads SNEGSKA (reference sequence). The CDR3 runs to 14 residues. The V end lost 0 bases, the J end lost 1 base, and 10 bases lay between the germline ends. In DNA, the CDR3 is TGCAGTGCTAGAGATCGGCACCGTTCCTACGAGCAGTACTTC. Residues: CSARDRHRSYEQYF.

This chain connects TRBV6-6 to TRBJ2-3, with D unclear. The germline V gene encodes CDR1 MNHNY and CDR2 SVGAGI (reference sequence). This CDR3 comprises 13 residues. V was cut by 4 bases and J by 4 bases, with 9 bases left in between. CDR3 amino acids: CASSFDQSDTQYF. CDR3 sequence (DNA): TGTGCCAGCAGTTTCGACCAGTCAGATACGCAGTATTTT.

This chain joins TRBV10-3 and TRBJ2-2; the D gene is possibly TRBD2 (6 bases). Trimming shortened V by 10 bases and J by 5 bases, and 20 bases separated the two germline ends. The CDR3 sequence is 15 residues long. CDR1 is ENHRY, CDR2 SYGVKD, per germline. CDR3 amino acids: CATTEGREGTGELFF. The CDR3 region has the DNA TGTGCCACCACGGAGGGGCGAGAGGGAACCGGGGAGCTGTTTTTT.

This clonotype was observed many times. The rearrangement links TRBV10-3 to TRBJ2-3; 13 nucleotides align to TRBD2. Germline assignment: CDR1 ENHRY and CDR2 SYGVKD. Trimming cost V 4 bases and J 6 bases; bases outside gene matches: 4. This CDR3 is built from 15 residues. The CDR3 DNA reads TGTGCCATCAGTGTCGGACTAGCGGGAGATGATACGCAGTATTTT. Its translation is CAISVGLAGDDTQYF.